This TCR beta chain was recorded in a study of human T cells and chemical hapten exposure. The time point here: pre-sensitization, week 0. Treatment meaning: therapeutic diphenylcyclopropenone sensitization with weekly scalp DPC. Someone pulled total RNA out of unfractionated whole blood. TCRdb ran MiXCR on the RACE reads and lists one entry per CDR3 protein. The sample has around 380,000 distinct CDR3 sequences; over 5% are singletons. This clonotype was recorded many times. This CDR3 region has 14 residues. Per the germline V gene, CDR1 is SGHDT and CDR2 is YYEEEE. Unmatched junction bases numbered 3, after V lost 3 bases and J lost 1 base.

The rearrangement joins TRBV5-6 to TRBJ1-1, with TRBD1 matching over 7 bases. This sequence originates from a woman in her late teens or twenties with alopecia areata. Some clones in this sample may be carry-over from other donors' samples. The sample here was whole blood, taken in connection with sensitization to the hapten diphenylcyclopropenone (DPC). DNA for the CDR3: TGTGCCAGCAGCTGGGACAGCCCGAACACTGAAGCTTTCTTT. Amino acid sequence: CASSWDSPNTEAFF.